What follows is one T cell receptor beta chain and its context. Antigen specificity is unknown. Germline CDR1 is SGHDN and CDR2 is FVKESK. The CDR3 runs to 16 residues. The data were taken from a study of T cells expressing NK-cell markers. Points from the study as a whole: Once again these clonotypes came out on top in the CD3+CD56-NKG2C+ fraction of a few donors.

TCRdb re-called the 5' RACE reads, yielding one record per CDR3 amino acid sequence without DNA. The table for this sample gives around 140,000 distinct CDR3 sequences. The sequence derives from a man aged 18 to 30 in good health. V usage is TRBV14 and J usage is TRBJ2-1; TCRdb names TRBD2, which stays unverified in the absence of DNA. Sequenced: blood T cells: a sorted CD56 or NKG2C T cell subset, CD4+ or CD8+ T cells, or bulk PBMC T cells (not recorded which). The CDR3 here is CASSRGSGRHYNEQFF.